This T cell receptor beta chain emerged from a study of Graves' ophthalmopathy and Graves' hyperthyroidism. Points from the study as a whole: The model forecast ophthalmopathy progression, reaching under 71% sensitivity and about 72% specificity. Thyroid clonotypes that were expanded above 0.001 frequency mostly also appeared in blood. For separating ophthalmopathy from stable hyperthyroidism, a 13-signature model gave roughly 90% sensitivity and 75% to 83% specificity.

A single count supports this clonotype. Its antigen is still unknown. Since a much larger clone is just one base distant, this may be a read error. From RNA, the CDR3 regions of TCR beta chains were amplified and sequenced. The authors performed first-round RT-PCR with HTBI primers and then a second-round multiplex PCR. MiXCR, applied by TCRdb to the multiplex PCR reads, yields one record per CDR3 protein. Found here are about 740,000 distinct CDR3 sequences, approximately 40% of them singletons; the top ten hold approximately 43%. This CDR3 region has 17 residues. The germline V gene encodes CDR1 MGHDK and CDR2 SYGVNS. As diagnostic evidence, clinical symptoms, serum thyroxine, TRAb, thyroid ultrasound and orbital computed tomography were relied upon.

This TCR came from an adult man with Graves' ophthalmopathy. The chain carries TRBV25-1 and TRBJ2-5, with D uncertain. The source material was peripheral blood. CDR3 nucleotide sequence: TGTGCCAGCAGTGAACTAACGTCACCCCGATGGCAAGAGACCCAGCACTTC. Amino acids: CASSELTSPRWQETQHF.